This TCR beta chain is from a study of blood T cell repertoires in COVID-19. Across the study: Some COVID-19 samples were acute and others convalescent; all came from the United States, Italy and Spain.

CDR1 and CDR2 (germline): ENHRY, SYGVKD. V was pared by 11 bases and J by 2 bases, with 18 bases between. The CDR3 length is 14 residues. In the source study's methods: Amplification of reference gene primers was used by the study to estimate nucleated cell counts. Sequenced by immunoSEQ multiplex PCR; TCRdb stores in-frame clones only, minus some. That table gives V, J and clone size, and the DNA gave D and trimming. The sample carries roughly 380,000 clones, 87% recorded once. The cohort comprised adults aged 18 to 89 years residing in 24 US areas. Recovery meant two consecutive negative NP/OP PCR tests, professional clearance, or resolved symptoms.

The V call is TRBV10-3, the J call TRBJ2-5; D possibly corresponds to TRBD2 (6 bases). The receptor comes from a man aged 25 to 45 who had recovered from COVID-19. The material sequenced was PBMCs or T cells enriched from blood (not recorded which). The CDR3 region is CAGAGFTLQETQYF. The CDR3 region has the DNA TGTGCCGGGGCGGGGTTTACCCTTCAAGAGACCCAGTACTTC.